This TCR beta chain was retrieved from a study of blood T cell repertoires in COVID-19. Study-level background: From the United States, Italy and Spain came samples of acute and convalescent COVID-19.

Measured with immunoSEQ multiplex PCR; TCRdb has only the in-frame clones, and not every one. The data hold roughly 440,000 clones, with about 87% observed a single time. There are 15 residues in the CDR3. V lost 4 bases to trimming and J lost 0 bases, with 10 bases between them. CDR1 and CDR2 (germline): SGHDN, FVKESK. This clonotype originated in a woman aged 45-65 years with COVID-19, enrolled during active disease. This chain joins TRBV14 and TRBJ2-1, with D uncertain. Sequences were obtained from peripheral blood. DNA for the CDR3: TGTGCCAGCAGCCTAATACAGTCCTCCTACAATGAGCAGTTCTTC. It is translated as CASSLIQSSYNEQFF. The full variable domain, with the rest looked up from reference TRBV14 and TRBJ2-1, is EAGVTQFPSHSVIEKGQTVTLRCDPISGHDNLYWYRRVMGKEIKFLLHFVKESKQDESGMPNNRFLAERTGGTYSTLKVQPAELEDSGVYFCASSLIQSSYNEQFFGPGTRLTVL.